Listed below are T cell receptor beta chains from one sample, sequenced in a study of Ad26.COV2.S vaccination and SARS-CoV-2 variants. Repertoires were generated with immunoSEQ multiplex PCR, while TCRdb's copy carries only in-frame clones and drops some. The sample lists about 480,000 clones; approximately 90% were seen once. The specimen comprised peripheral blood, sampled in a trial of Ad26.COV2.S vaccine versus placebo. All receptors come from a person between 18 and 65 years old who received the Ad26.COV2.S COVID-19 vaccine or a placebo. Both conserved end residues are part of each CDR3. A D gene is named only where the DNA matches it firmly. Clone size is shown for a subset of rows, as once, few, many or a class of expanded clone.

J: TRBJ2-6
V: TRBV7-3
size: .
D: TRBD2
DNA: TGTGCCAGCAGCTCAACACCCGGGACTAGCGGGAGGCACCTCTCTGGGGCCAACGTCCTGACTTTC
CDR3: CASSSTPGTSGRHLSGANVLTF

J: TRBJ2-2
V: TRBV27
size: .
D: .
DNA: TGTGCCAGCAGTTCCGTCGTACTAACCACCGGGGAGCTGTTTTTT
CDR3: CASSSVVLTTGELFF

J: TRBJ1-5
V: TRBV11-2
size: .
D: .
DNA: TGTGCCAGCAGCTTCTTCCTCGGTCAGCCCCAGCATTTT
CDR3: CASSFFLGQPQHF

J: TRBJ2-7
V: TRBV6-5
size: .
D: TRBD1
DNA: TGTGCCAGCAGTTACAGGGGGCAAACCTACGAGCAGTACTTC
CDR3: CASSYRGQTYEQYF

J: TRBJ1-4
V: TRBV19
size: .
D: .
DNA: TGTGCCAGTAGTACCCCCCGGAGAGGGGATGAAAAACTGTTTTTT
CDR3: CASSTPRRGDEKLFF

J: TRBJ1-5
V: TRBV25-1
size: .
D: .
DNA: TGTGCCAGCAGTGCGGGAGTCTCGGTAAATCAGCCCCAGCATTTT
CDR3: CASSAGVSVNQPQHF

J: TRBJ2-3
V: TRBV24-1
size: .
D: TRBD2
DNA: TGTGCCACCAGTGATTTGGCTAGCGGGGGCACAGATACGCAGTATTTT
CDR3: CATSDLASGGTDTQYF

J: TRBJ2-4
V: TRBV7-2
size: .
D: TRBD2
DNA: TGTGCCAGCAGCCCGGGACTAGCGGGAGGGAGCAAAAACATTCAGTACTTC
CDR3: CASSPGLAGGSKNIQYF

J: TRBJ2-5
V: TRBV18
size: .
D: .
DNA: TGTGCCAGCTCACCACCTAAGGACCAAGAGACCCAGTACTTC
CDR3: CASSPPKDQETQYF

J: TRBJ1-2
V: TRBV29-1
size: .
D: TRBD1
DNA: TGCAGCGTAGAAGGACAGGTGGACCTCTATGGCTACACCTTC
CDR3: CSVEGQVDLYGYTF

J: TRBJ1-2
V: TRBV30
size: .
D: .
DNA: TGTGCCTGGAGTGTAGCACCCCATGGCTACACCTTC
CDR3: CAWSVAPHGYTF

J: TRBJ1-3
V: TRBV11-2
size: few
D: TRBD1
DNA: TGTGCCAGCAGCTCCCGGGACAGTAAATCCGGAAACACCATATATTTT
CDR3: CASSSRDSKSGNTIYF

J: TRBJ2-4
V: TRBV5-8
size: .
D: TRBD1
DNA: TGTGCCAGCAGCTCGAGGGGGCAGGTAGCCAAAAACATTCAGTACTTC
CDR3: CASSSRGQVAKNIQYF

J: TRBJ1-4
V: TRBV5-1
size: once
D: TRBD1
DNA: TGCGCCAGCAGCACGGGGGGACAGGGCAGATATGAAAAACTGTTTTTT
CDR3: CASSTGGQGRYEKLFF

J: TRBJ2-3
V: TRBV10-3
size: .
D: .
DNA: TGTGCCATCAGTGAGTCAGGGGGGTCAACAGATACGCAGTATTTT
CDR3: CAISESGGSTDTQYF

J: TRBJ1-1
V: TRBV19
size: .
D: .
DNA: TGTGCCAGTAGTTTGTCCGGTGGTCGGGACACTGAAGCTTTCTTT
CDR3: CASSLSGGRDTEAFF

J: TRBJ2-3
V: TRBV9
size: .
D: .
DNA: TGTGCCAGCTCAGAGAACTTACTGGGGCCGAGAGGTATAACAGATACGCAGTATTTT
CDR3: CASSENLLGPRGITDTQYF

J: TRBJ1-2
V: TRBV30
size: many
D: .
DNA: TGTGCCGGCCCCCGGGGCCAGGGGGGCTACACCTTC
CDR3: CAGPRGQGGYTF

J: TRBJ1-1
V: TRBV6-5
size: .
D: .
DNA: TGTGCCAGCTCCAGGGGCACTGAAGCTTTCTTT
CDR3: CASSRGTEAFF

J: TRBJ2-2
V: TRBV28
size: .
D: TRBD2
DNA: TGTGCCAGCAGTTTAGGTGCTAGCGGGATGGTCGGGGAGCTGTTTTTT
CDR3: CASSLGASGMVGELFF

J: TRBJ2-1
V: TRBV18
size: .
D: .
DNA: TGTGCCAGCTCAACAGAGCATTACAATGAGCAGTTCTTC
CDR3: CASSTEHYNEQFF

J: TRBJ1-1
V: TRBV9
size: .
D: .
DNA: TGTGCCAGCAGCGTAGGCGAGCTCTTGAGTACTGAAGCTTTCTTT
CDR3: CASSVGELLSTEAFF

J: TRBJ2-6
V: TRBV4-3
size: .
D: .
DNA: TGCGCCAGCAGCCAAGACCCGGCAGGGTTTAGCTCTGGGGCCAACGTCCTGACTTTC
CDR3: CASSQDPAGFSSGANVLTF

J: TRBJ2-5
V: TRBV10-3
size: .
D: .
DNA: TGTGCCATCAGTGAAGGGGCAGTAGCAGAGACCCAGTACTTC
CDR3: CAISEGAVAETQYF

J: TRBJ1-4
V: TRBV4-3
size: .
D: .
DNA: TGCGCCAGCAGCCAAACACCCAGGGGTGAAAAACTGTTTTTT
CDR3: CASSQTPRGEKLFF

J: TRBJ2-5
V: TRBV7-2
size: .
D: .
DNA: TGTGCCAGCAGCGGCAACCTCGGGGAGACCCAGTACTTC
CDR3: CASSGNLGETQYF